These T cell receptor beta chains were read from a single sample in a study of blood T cell repertoires in COVID-19. Profiling relied on immunoSEQ multiplex PCR, and the TCRdb table lists in-frame clones only, not all of them. The repertoire holds 200,000 or so clones, roughly four fifths seen once, with 7% to 9% in the top ten. The sequenced sample was PBMCs or T cells enriched from blood (not recorded which). These TCRs come from a man aged 35-49 years who had recovered from COVID-19. CDR3s include the opening cysteine and the closing phenylalanine or tryptophan. Fields, in order: CDR3 protein, CDR3 DNA, D gene, clone size, V gene, J gene. D genes are given only for firm matches. Clone size is given for some rows only: seen once, a few or many times, or a class if the clone is expanded.

CASSPGGNTEAFF	TGCGCCAGCAGCCCAGGGGGAAACACTGAAGCTTTCTTT	TRBD1	-	TRBV10-2	TRBJ1-1
CASRVGGASNSPLHF	TGTGCCAGCAGGGTGGGGGGGGCAAGTAATTCACCCCTCCACTTT	-	-	TRBV2	TRBJ1-6
CASSLPGQGIANEQFF	TGTGCCAGCAGCTTGCCGGGACAGGGAATCGCCAATGAGCAGTTCTTC	TRBD1	-	TRBV5-6	TRBJ2-1
CASRLRQGSEAFF	TGTGCCAGCAGACTTAGACAGGGGAGTGAAGCTTTCTTT	TRBD1	-	TRBV11-2	TRBJ1-1
CAQEGGQGGEQFF	TGTGCCCAAGAGGGGGGACAGGGGGGAGAGCAGTTCTTC	TRBD1	-	TRBV30	TRBJ2-1
CASSRDRGDGYTF	TGTGCCAGCAGCCGCGACAGGGGAGATGGCTACACCTTC	TRBD1	-	TRBV7-9	TRBJ1-2
CASSQVGLLGHKAKNIQYF	TGCGCCAGCAGCCAAGTCGGGCTACTTGGACACAAAGCCAAAAACATTCAGTACTTC	-	-	TRBV4-1	TRBJ2-4
CASSPFTGGGEETQYF	TGCGCCAGCAGCCCCTTCACTGGAGGGGGCGAAGAGACCCAGTACTTC	-	-	TRBV5-1	TRBJ2-5
CASSFAGVETQYF	TGTGCCAGCAGTTTTGCAGGGGTAGAGACCCAGTACTTC	-	-	TRBV12-3/TRBV12-4	TRBJ2-5
CASSPLVLRGSTGELFF	TGTGCCAGCAGCCCCCTGGTTCTCAGGGGCAGCACCGGGGAGCTGTTTTTT	-	-	TRBV4-2	TRBJ2-2
CASSPGTGDTDTQYF	TGTGCCAGCAGCCCGGGGACAGGGGACACAGATACGCAGTATTTT	TRBD1	-	TRBV5-8	TRBJ2-3
CASSPGLVTDTQYF	TGTGCCAGCAGCCCCGGACTAGTGACAGATACGCAGTATTTT	TRBD2	-	TRBV7-2	TRBJ2-3
CASSGGNTDTQYF	TGTGCCAGCAGCGGGGGCAACACAGATACGCAGTATTTT	-	once	TRBV9	TRBJ2-3
CAWSPGSSYNSPLHF	TGTGCCTGGAGCCCCGGGAGCTCCTATAATTCACCCCTCCACTTT	-	-	TRBV30	TRBJ1-6
CASSTTGAGYTF	TGTGCCAGCAGCACTACAGGGGCCGGCTACACCTTC	TRBD1	-	TRBV3-1/TRBV3-2	TRBJ1-2
CASSLVLAVSYNEQFF	TGTGCCAGCAGCTTGGTACTAGCAGTCTCCTACAATGAGCAGTTCTTC	-	-	TRBV5-4	TRBJ2-1
CASSRWGGQRGKSEAFF	TGTGCCAGCAGCCGCTGGGGGGGGCAACGCGGGAAGAGTGAAGCTTTCTTT	-	-	TRBV21-1	TRBJ1-1
CASSDPGGSYNEQFF	TGTGCCAGTAGTGATCCAGGGGGGTCCTACAATGAGCAGTTCTTC	-	-	TRBV19	TRBJ2-1
CASSLGQGARNEKLFF	TGCGCCAGCAGCTTGGGACAGGGGGCCCGCAATGAAAAACTGTTTTTT	TRBD1	-	TRBV5-1	TRBJ1-4
CASSLYRAAYEQYF	TGCGCCAGCAGCTTGTACAGGGCCGCGTACGAGCAGTACTTC	-	-	TRBV5-1	TRBJ2-7
CASSVGQPSSGNTIYF	TGTGCCAGCAGCGTTGGACAGCCGAGCTCTGGAAACACCATATATTTT	-	-	TRBV5-4	TRBJ1-3
CASSVAGGGNNSPLHF	TGTGCCAGCAGCGTAGCTGGGGGCGGAAATAATTCACCCCTCCACTTT	-	-	TRBV9	TRBJ1-6
CASSQFTVLSGNTIYF	TGCGCCAGCAGCCAATTCACAGTGCTCTCTGGAAACACCATATATTTT	-	-	TRBV4-3	TRBJ1-3